This section outlines one TCR beta chain sequence together with its context. Its antigen is still unknown. This entry is derived from a study of shared clonotypes between healthy human individuals. The table came from immunoSEQ multiplex PCR; TCRdb's copy has only in-frame clones and leaves some out. The sample comprises approximately 1,500,000 clones, around 98% of which are singletons, and about 0.45% rests with the top ten. Deletions cut 3 bases from V and 4 bases from J, with 16 bases between. CDR1 and CDR2 from the germline V gene are SGDLS and YYNGEE. The CDR3 loop spans 16 amino acids. Study-level points and caveats: In a few donors, around 5% of naive CD4 clonotypes appeared in common.

This TCR derives from a man under 40 in good health. This sequence joins TRBV9 and TRBJ1-4, with D unresolved. The material sequenced was naive CD4+ T cells sorted from blood. Described subset: CD45RA+ positively selected. CDR3 amino acids: CASSALVGSHNEKLFF. The CDR3 bases are TGTGCCAGCAGCGCTCTTGTCGGCAGCCATAATGAAAAACTGTTTTTT. The whole variable domain, remainder taken from reference TRBV9 and TRBJ1-4, is DSGVTQTPKHLITATGQRVTLRCSPRSGDLSVYWYQQSLDQGLQFLIQYYNGEERAKGNILERFSAQQFPDLHSELNLSSLELGDSALYFCASSALVGSHNEKLFFGSGTQLSVL.